The 7 T cell receptor beta chains given below trace back to one sample, sequenced in a study of blood T cell repertoires in COVID-19. The assay was immunoSEQ multiplex PCR, and TCRdb's table has in-frame clones only and misses some. Seen here are 130,000 or so clones, 84% observed once, and the top ten hold 1.4%. The sequencing sample was made of peripheral blood. The receptor set was obtained from a man in his 60s with acute or convalescent COVID-19.

The V gene is TRBV5-6, the J gene TRBJ2-2; perhaps TRBD2 as D (5 bases). This CDR3 is 14 amino acids long. V shed 3 bases and J shed 6 bases, with 12 bases lying between them. The V gene's germline CDR1 is SGHDT and CDR2 YYEEEE. CDR3 sequence reads: CASSWGASSGELFF. Here the CDR3 DNA reads TGTGCCAGCAGCTGGGGAGCAAGTTCCGGGGAGCTGTTTTTT.

V usage is TRBV10-3 and J usage is TRBJ1-2; the D gene is possibly TRBD1 (5 bases). Per the germline V gene, CDR1 is ENHRY and CDR2 is SYGVKD. Between the trimmed V and J ends, which lost 1 base and 8 bases, there was a span of 8 bases. This CDR3 region has 12 residues. CDR3 sequence reads: CAISEFRAGYTF. As DNA, the CDR3 is TGTGCCATCAGTGAGTTCAGGGCGGGCTACACCTTC.

V usage is TRBV9 and J usage is TRBJ1-5; 8 nucleotides line up with TRBD1. The germline V gene encodes CDR1 SGDLS and CDR2 YYNGEE. The CDR3 loop spans 14 amino acids. Germline trimming cut 4 bases from V and 6 bases from J; bases unmatched to any gene: 6. CDR3 DNA sequence: TGTGCCAGCAGCCCAGGACAGGGATTTCAGCCCCAGCATTTT. This translates into CASSPGQGFQPQHF.

CDR3 amino acids: CASSSPSRDRGNQPQHF. CDR3 in DNA: TGTGCCAGTAGTTCACCATCCCGGGACAGGGGAAATCAGCCCCAGCATTTT. This chain connects TRBV19 to TRBJ1-5, with TRBD1 identical over 10 bases. The CDR3 is 17 residues long. The V and J ends lost 5 bases and 4 bases, in that order; junction bases with no gene match: 11. Germline CDR1 is LNHDA and CDR2 is SQIVND (reference sequence).

V gene TRBV4-1 combines with J gene TRBJ2-2; a possible D gene is TRBD1 (5 bases). There are 12 residues in the CDR3. The germline gives CDR1 MGHRA, CDR2 YSYEKL. Trimming took off 8 bases at V and 4 bases at J, with 8 bases between the two ends. Here the CDR3 reads CASGQSTGELFF. The DNA of the CDR3 is TGCGCCAGCGGACAAAGCACCGGGGAGCTGTTTTTT.

The rearrangement links TRBV19 to TRBJ2-7; TRBD2 might be the D (5 bases). Germline CDR1 LNHDA, CDR2 SQIVND (reference sequence). The ends were cut back, 9 bases at V and 4 bases at J, with 19 bases in the middle. This CDR3 region has 14 residues. In nucleotides, the CDR3 is TGTGCCAGCCCGGACTTAGGACGGCCTTACGAGCAGTACTTC. This translates into CASPDLGRPYEQYF.

CDR3 amino acids: CASSPGGGDTQYF. The CDR3 nucleotides are TGTGCCAGCAGCCCTGGGGGGGGAGATACGCAGTATTTT. The rearrangement links TRBV7-2 to TRBJ2-3; 7 bases are shared with TRBD2. Germline CDR1 is SGHTA and CDR2 is FQGNSA. V lost 5 bases to trimming and J lost 5 bases; unmatched junction nucleotides: 4. The CDR3 is 13 residues long.